These 19 T cell receptor beta chains were sequenced from one sample in a study of T cells after yellow fever vaccination. MiXCR, applied by TCRdb to the 5' RACE reads, yields one record per CDR3 protein. The table has about 580,000 distinct CDR3 sequences, roughly a sixth seen once. The sequences come from PBMCs, collected around 5 days after the first yellow fever vaccination. These receptors were taken from a man younger than 35 who received the YFV17D yellow fever vaccine.

This clonotype has just a few counts. The V gene is TRBV20-1, the J gene TRBJ2-5; possibly TRBD1 for D (6 bases). Trimming left V 3 bases short and J 2 bases short, with 19 bases between. This CDR3 comprises 16 residues. The V gene's germline CDR1 is DFQATT and CDR2 SNEGSKA (reference sequence). The CDR3 nucleotides read TGCAGTGCTAGCCCTTCAGGGGAGTGGTGGCAAGAGACCCAGTACTTC. It encodes CSASPSGEWWQETQYF.

This clonotype appeared a few times. The chain carries TRBV20-1 and TRBJ1-2; D not resolved. Trimming took off 4 bases at V and 6 bases at J, with 12 bases between the two ends. Germline-derived CDR1 and CDR2 are DFQATT and SNEGSKA (reference sequence). This CDR3 comprises 12 residues. In nucleotides, the CDR3 is TGCAGTGCTATTCCGGGGAGCGATGGCTACACCTTC. This gives the protein CSAIPGSDGYTF.

This clonotype was seen once. This chain uses TRBV19 with TRBJ1-6; no definite D call. The CDR3 runs 18 residues. V lost 4 bases and J 7 bases, leaving 23 bases between the germline ends. Germline V gives CDR1 LNHDA, CDR2 SQIVND (reference sequence). The CDR3 DNA follows: TGTGCCAGTAGTAAAGGGCGTCCCTTGCAGGAGGGAAATTCACCCCTCCACTTT. Translated, it gives CASSKGRPLQEGNSPLHF.

In this sample, this clonotype turned up a few times. This sequence joins TRBV6-2 or TRBV6-3 and TRBJ2-5, with TRBD2 identical over 8 bases. The V and J ends lost 6 bases and 0 bases, in that order; junction bases with no gene match: 6. The CDR3 has 15 amino acids. Germline V lookup: CDR1 MNHEY, CDR2 SVGEGT. In nucleotides, the CDR3 is TGTGCCAGCAGGCGATTTAGCGGGGACCAAGAGACCCAGTACTTC. The encoded protein is CASRRFSGDQETQYF.

This clonotype was detected only once. This sequence joins TRBV10-3 and TRBJ1-1, with a weak D call TRBD1 (5 bases). With 2 bases removed from V and 0 bases from J, the gap between germline ends came to 13 bases. Per germline, CDR1 ENHRY and CDR2 SYGVKD. The CDR3 covers 16 residues. The CDR3 region has the DNA TGTGCCATCAGTGAGGGCTCCGAGACAGTGAACACTGAAGCTTTCTTT. It translates to CAISEGSETVNTEAFF.

The rearrangement uses TRBV12-3 or TRBV12-4 and TRBJ2-3; D is possibly TRBD1 (6 bases). The CDR3 consists of 16 residues. With 5 bases removed from V and 0 bases from J, the gap between germline ends came to 15 bases. The CDR3 bases are TGTGCCAGCAGTCCCCAGGACAGACGAAGCACAGATACGCAGTATTTT. Translated: CASSPQDRRSTDTQYF.

This sequence joins TRBV5-1 and TRBJ1-2, with 7 bases fitting TRBD1. Trimming removed 3 bases from V and 0 bases from J; junction bases left unmatched: 8. This CDR3 has 16 residues. Germline CDR1 reads SGHRS; CDR2 reads YFSETQ. The CDR3 sequence is CASSSSHRGTNYGYTF. In DNA form, the CDR3 reads TGCGCCAGCAGCTCCTCGCACAGGGGTACTAACTATGGCTACACCTTC.

There are a few counts of this clonotype. The chain employs TRBV25-1 and TRBJ2-7; 11 nucleotides line up with TRBD1. Germline trimming cut 4 bases from V and 3 bases from J; bases unmatched to any gene: 5. CDR1 and CDR2 (germline): MGHDK, SYGVNS. The CDR3 is made up of 15 amino acids. The CDR3 loop reads CASSGTGGGNYEQYF. The DNA for the CDR3 is TGTGCCAGCAGTGGGACAGGGGGCGGGAACTACGAGCAGTACTTC.

The rearrangement uses TRBV24-1 and TRBJ2-5; D ambiguous. Between the trimmed V and J ends, which lost 2 bases and 5 bases, there was a span of 14 bases. The CDR3 consists of 15 residues. The germline V gene has CDR1 KGHDR and CDR2 SFDVKD. Written as DNA, the CDR3 is TGTGCCACCAGTGATTCGGACCCCTCTTTGGAGACCCAGTACTTC. Its translation is CATSDSDPSLETQYF.

The chain carries TRBV4-2 and TRBJ1-5; 9 bases align to TRBD1. This CDR3 has 14 amino acids. V lost 1 base, J lost 6 bases, and 1 base stayed unmatched. Germline CDR1 LGHNA, CDR2 YNFKEQ. The CDR3 nucleotides read TGTGCCAGCAGCCAAGGGACAGGGGTTCAGCCCCAGCATTTT. Translation gives CASSQGTGVQPQHF.

This clonotype has just a few counts. This chain uses TRBV15 with TRBJ1-6; D gene ambiguous. Germline V gives CDR1 LNHNV, CDR2 YYDKDF (reference sequence). V lost 3 bases and J 7 bases, leaving 10 bases between the germline ends. This CDR3 contains 14 residues. The CDR3 sequence: CATSRSAENSPLHF. As DNA, the CDR3 is TGTGCCACCAGCAGGTCTGCGGAGAATTCACCCCTCCACTTT.

This clonotype was seen a few times. This rearrangement joins TRBV4-1 to TRBJ1-1; possibly TRBD1 for D (5 bases). The CDR3 totals 15 residues. CDR1 and CDR2 (germline): MGHRA, YSYEKL. V was clipped by 0 bases and J by 3 bases, with 11 bases between them. CDR3 region: CASSQDQGVDTEAFF. The CDR3 coding sequence is TGCGCCAGCAGCCAAGATCAAGGGGTAGACACTGAAGCTTTCTTT.

This clonotype has a handful of counts. The chain combines TRBV7-2 with TRBJ2-7, with 10 bases that match TRBD2. Germline CDR1 and CDR2: SGHTA and FQGNSA. CDR3 length equals 15 residues. V lost 5 bases and J lost 5; bases outside the gene matches: 9. CDR3 bases: TGTGCCAGCAGCAGGGAGCGGGGGGGCTTCCACGAGCAGTACTTC. Protein product: CASSRERGGFHEQYF.

The gene calls are TRBV7-2 and TRBJ2-3, with a possible D match to TRBD2 (5 bases). The germline gives CDR1 SGHTA, CDR2 FQGNSA. The ends were cut back, 4 bases at V and 5 bases at J, with 10 bases in the middle. This CDR3 spans 13 amino acids. CDR3 residues: CASSSGLRDTQYF. CDR3 DNA: TGTGCCAGCAGCTCCGGACTTAGAGATACGCAGTATTTT.

In this sample, this clonotype turned up a few times. The V gene is TRBV6-5, the J gene TRBJ1-6, with D maybe TRBD1 (6 bases). The V end was cut by 4 bases, the J end by 7 bases, with 11 bases between. The CDR3 runs to 14 residues. Germline V gene lookup returns CDR1 MNHEY and CDR2 SVGAGI. The CDR3 coding sequence is TGTGCCAGCAGTTTCGACAGGCTGAATTCACCCCTCCACTTT. Amino acids: CASSFDRLNSPLHF.

Written as DNA, the CDR3 is TGTGCCAGCAGTACACGGACGGGCGTCTACAATGAGCAGTTCTTC. Protein product: CASSTRTGVYNEQFF. J is TRBJ2-1 and V is TRBV27; D unresolved. V was cut by 5 bases and J by 3 bases, with 14 bases left in between. CDR1 is MNHEY and CDR2 is SMNVEV in the germline V gene (reference sequence). The CDR3 is 15 amino acids.

This clonotype turned up a few times. J is TRBJ2-7 and V is TRBV7-2; D is uncertain. The CDR3 extends over 13 amino acids. Germline V CDR1 and CDR2: SGHTA, FQGNSA. V lost 3 bases to trimming and J lost 2 bases, with 8 bases between them. The CDR3 spells CASSLYKAYEQYV. Written as DNA, the CDR3 is TGTGCCAGCAGCTTGTACAAAGCCTACGAGCAGTACGTC.

V is TRBV28 and J is TRBJ2-3, with D possibly matching TRBD1 (7 bases). CDR3 length: 12 amino acids. V lost 5 bases, J lost 8 bases, and 11 bases lay in between. The V gene's germline CDR1 is MDHEN and CDR2 SYDVKM. CDR3 residues: CASSPQGGTQYF. The DNA for the CDR3 is TGTGCCAGCAGTCCGCAGGGGGGTACGCAGTATTTT.

This clonotype was counted ten times or more. The chain joins TRBV4-1 to TRBJ1-1; 8 bases are a match to TRBD1. With 4 bases clipped from V and 5 bases from J, the junction kept 12 bases outside the gene matches. The length of the CDR3 is 16 residues. Germline assignment: CDR1 MGHRA and CDR2 YSYEKL. For the CDR3, the DNA is TGCGCCAGCAGCCTCAACAAGGGGACAGGAAGAACTGAAGCTTTCTTT. Translating it yields CASSLNKGTGRTEAFF.